This T cell receptor beta chain was found in a study of radiation and T cells in renal cell carcinoma. Treatment described: treatment-naive control, cytoreductive nephrectomy. Treatment-naive patients without radiation supplied the control tumors at nephrectomy. Controls included several female and approximately twelve male donors, resected 2011 to 2014. In its sample, this clone was seen a few times. What it binds is unknown. Only in-frame clones appear in the TCRdb table, and some are missing; sequencing was by immunoSEQ multiplex PCR. The sample has around 26,000 clones, roughly 64% seen once. Study-wide points: Dominant CDR3 motifs were more common in irradiated tumors than controls. Compared with controls, irradiated tumors showed greater TCR clonality.

The CDR3 totals 15 residues. V was trimmed by 0 bases and J by 5 bases, leaving 11 bases between them. The germline CDR1 and CDR2 sequences are MGHRA and YSYEKL. This chain uses TRBV4-1 with TRBJ2-4; no firm D call. The receptor comes from a man aged 35-49 years with renal cell carcinoma. Here the sequenced sample was tumor tissue, taken from a patient whose treatment was nephrectomy without radiotherapy. This chain's CDR3 is CASSQDRPTQNIQYF. As DNA, the CDR3 is TGCGCCAGCAGCCAAGATCGGCCTACACAAAACATTCAGTACTTC.